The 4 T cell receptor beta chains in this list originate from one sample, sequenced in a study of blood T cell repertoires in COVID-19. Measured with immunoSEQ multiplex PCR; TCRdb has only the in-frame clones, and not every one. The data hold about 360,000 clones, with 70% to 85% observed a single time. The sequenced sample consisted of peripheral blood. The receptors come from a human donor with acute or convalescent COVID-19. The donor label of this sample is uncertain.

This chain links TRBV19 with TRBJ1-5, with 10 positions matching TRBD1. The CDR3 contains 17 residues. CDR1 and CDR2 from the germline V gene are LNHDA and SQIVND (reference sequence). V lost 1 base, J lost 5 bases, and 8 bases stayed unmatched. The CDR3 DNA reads TGTGCCAGTAGTATAGTGTTCGGGACAGGGGCCTATCAGCCCCAGCATTTT. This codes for CASSIVFGTGAYQPQHF.

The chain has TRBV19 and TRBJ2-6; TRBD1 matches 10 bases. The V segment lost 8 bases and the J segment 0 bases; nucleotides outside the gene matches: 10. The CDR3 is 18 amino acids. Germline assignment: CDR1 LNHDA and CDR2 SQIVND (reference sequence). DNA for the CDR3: TGTGCCAGTCTTGGGGACAGGGGACCTCTCTCTGGGGCCAACGTCCTGACTTTC. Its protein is CASLGDRGPLSGANVLTF.

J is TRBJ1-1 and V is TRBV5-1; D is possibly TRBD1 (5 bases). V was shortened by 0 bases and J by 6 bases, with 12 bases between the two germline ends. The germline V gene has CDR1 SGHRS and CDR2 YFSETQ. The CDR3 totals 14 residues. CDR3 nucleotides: TGCGCCAGCAGCTTGGTGGCAGGGCGTCCTGAAGCTTTCTTT. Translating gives CASSLVAGRPEAFF.

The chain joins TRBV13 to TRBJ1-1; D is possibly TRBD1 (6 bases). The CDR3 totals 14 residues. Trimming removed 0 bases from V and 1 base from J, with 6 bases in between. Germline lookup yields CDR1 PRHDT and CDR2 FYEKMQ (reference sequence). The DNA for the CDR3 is TGTGCCAGCAGCTTAGGGGACAGGAACACTGAAGCTTTCTTT. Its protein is CASSLGDRNTEAFF.